This T cell receptor beta chain was captured in a study of blood T cell repertoires in COVID-19. The method was immunoSEQ multiplex PCR; TCRdb's version includes in-frame clones alone and lacks a portion of them. The data show under 250,000 clones, approximately 83% seen once. Assignment of participants to cohorts was predicated upon participant-reported clinical history. Each exposed participant met a COVID-19 case in the 2 weeks preceding study entry. Germline V CDR1 and CDR2: SGHDN, FVKESK. V dropped 3 bases and J dropped 6 bases, with 8 bases sitting between them. This CDR3 has 13 residues. This TCR came from a woman aged 35 to 49 who had been exposed to COVID-19. Input material: PBMCs or T cells enriched from blood (not recorded which). This chain joins TRBV14 and TRBJ1-4; no firm D call. The CDR3: CASSQSFYEKLFF. The CDR3 DNA reads TGTGCCAGCAGCCAGTCCTTTTATGAAAAACTGTTTTTT. Variable domain in full (rest from reference TRBV14 and TRBJ1-4): EAGVTQFPSHSVIEKGQTVTLRCDPISGHDNLYWYRRVMGKEIKFLLHFVKESKQDESGMPNNRFLAERTGGTYSTLKVQPAELEDSGVYFCASSQSFYEKLFFGSGTQLSVL.